This T cell receptor (beta chain) was documented in a study of cytomegalovirus exposure and HLA in healthy donors. Across the study: Falling in the Caucasian-associated ancestry cluster were 65% to 90% of 350 to 400 genotyped donors. Study-wide results and caveats: Within an earlier analysis, most TCR beta V segments proved productive either about 87% or about 30% of the time. HLA allele associations emerged for around 15,000 TCR beta sequences in a later analysis, at 0.05 false discovery rate.

The study ran its PCR with 60 Vbeta and 13 Jbeta primers. Original processing methods: A later analysis counted about 80 million unique TCR beta chains, around 11 million shared. Clones were sequenced by immunoSEQ multiplex PCR, and TCRdb holds only the in-frame ones, with some missing. That table is the source of V, J and clone size, and D and trimming were worked out from the DNA. This table holds approximately 150,000 clones, roughly 90% found once. Germline V gives CDR1 MNHEY, CDR2 SMNVEV (reference sequence). Trimming took 6 bases from V and 3 from J; bases not matched to a gene: 7. CDR3 length: 15 residues. Remarks on this clone: Its antigen is not known.

The genes are TRBV27 and TRBJ2-3; TRBD1 agrees at 9 bases. The sequence was collected from a woman aged 35 to 49 in good health and CMV-seronegative. Sequenced sample: PBMCs. CDR3 amino acids: CASRLPGQGTDTQYF. The CDR3, as DNA: TGTGCCAGCAGACTGCCGGGACAGGGAACAGATACGCAGTATTTT.